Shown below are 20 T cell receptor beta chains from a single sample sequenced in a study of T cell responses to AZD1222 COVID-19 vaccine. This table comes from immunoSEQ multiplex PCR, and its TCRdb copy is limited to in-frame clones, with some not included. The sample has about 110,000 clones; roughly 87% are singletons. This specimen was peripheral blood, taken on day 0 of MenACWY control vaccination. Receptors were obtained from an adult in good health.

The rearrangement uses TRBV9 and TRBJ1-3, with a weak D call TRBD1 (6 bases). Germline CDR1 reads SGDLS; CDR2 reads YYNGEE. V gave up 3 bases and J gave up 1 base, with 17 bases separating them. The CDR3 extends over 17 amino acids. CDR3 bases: TGTGCCAGCAGCGCCCAAGGGGGGGGCGCGTCTGGAAACACCATATATTTT. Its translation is CASSAQGGGASGNTIYF. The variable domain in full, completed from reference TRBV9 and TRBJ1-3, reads DSGVTQTPKHLITATGQRVTLRCSPRSGDLSVYWYQQSLDQGLQFLIQYYNGEERAKGNILERFSAQQFPDLHSELNLSSLELGDSALYFCASSAQGGGASGNTIYFGEGSWLTVV.

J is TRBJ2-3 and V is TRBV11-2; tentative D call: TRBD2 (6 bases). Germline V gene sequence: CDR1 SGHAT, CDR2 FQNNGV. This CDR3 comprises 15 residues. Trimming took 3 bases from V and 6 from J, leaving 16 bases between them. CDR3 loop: CASSLGVEGIDTQYF. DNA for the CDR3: TGTGCCAGCAGCTTGGGGGTGGAGGGGATCGATACGCAGTATTTT.

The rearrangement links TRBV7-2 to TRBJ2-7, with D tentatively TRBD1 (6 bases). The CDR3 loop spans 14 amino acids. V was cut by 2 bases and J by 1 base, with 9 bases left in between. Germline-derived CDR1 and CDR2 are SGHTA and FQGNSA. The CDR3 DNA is TGTGCCAGCAGCTTAATAGGACAGTCCTACGAGCAGTACTTC. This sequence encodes CASSLIGQSYEQYF.

The CDR3 is CASSGLAGGETQYF. CDR3 DNA sequence: TGTGCCAGCAGTGGACTAGCGGGTGGGGAGACCCAGTACTTC. This chain uses TRBV25-1 with TRBJ2-5; 10 nucleotides match TRBD2. This CDR3 has 14 residues. V was clipped by 4 bases and J by 5 bases; unmatched bases: 4. Germline V CDR1 and CDR2: MGHDK, SYGVNS.

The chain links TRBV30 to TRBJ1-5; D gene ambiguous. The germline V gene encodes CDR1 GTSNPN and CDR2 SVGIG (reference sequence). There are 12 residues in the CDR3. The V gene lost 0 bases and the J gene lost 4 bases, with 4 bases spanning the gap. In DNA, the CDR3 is TGTGCCTGGAGTGTTTATAATCAGCCCCAGCATTTT. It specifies CAWSVYNQPQHF.

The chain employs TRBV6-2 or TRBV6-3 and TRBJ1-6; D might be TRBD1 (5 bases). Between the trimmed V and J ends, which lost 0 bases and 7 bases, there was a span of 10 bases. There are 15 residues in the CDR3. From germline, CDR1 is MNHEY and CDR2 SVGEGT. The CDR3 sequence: CASSYSREGNSPLHF. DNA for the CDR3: TGTGCCAGCAGTTACTCGAGGGAGGGGAATTCACCCCTCCACTTT.

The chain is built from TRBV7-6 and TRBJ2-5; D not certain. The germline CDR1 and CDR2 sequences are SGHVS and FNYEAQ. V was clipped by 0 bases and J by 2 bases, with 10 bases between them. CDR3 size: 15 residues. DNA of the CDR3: TGTGCCAGCAGCTTAGCGCTTACCGTGCAAGAGACCCAGTACTTC. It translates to CASSLALTVQETQYF.

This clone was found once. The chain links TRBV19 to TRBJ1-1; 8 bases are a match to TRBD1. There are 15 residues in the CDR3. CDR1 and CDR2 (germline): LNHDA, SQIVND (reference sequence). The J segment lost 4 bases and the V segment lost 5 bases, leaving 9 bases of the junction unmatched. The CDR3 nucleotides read TGTGCCAGTAGTGTGACAGGGGCTGGCGGCACTGAAGCTTTCTTT. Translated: CASSVTGAGGTEAFF.

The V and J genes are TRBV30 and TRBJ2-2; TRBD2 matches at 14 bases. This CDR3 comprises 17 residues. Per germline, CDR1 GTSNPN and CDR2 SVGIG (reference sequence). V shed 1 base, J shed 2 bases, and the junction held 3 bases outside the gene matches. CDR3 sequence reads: CAWSAGLAGVNTGELFF. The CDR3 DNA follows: TGTGCCTGGAGTGCGGGACTAGCGGGGGTAAACACCGGGGAGCTGTTTTTT. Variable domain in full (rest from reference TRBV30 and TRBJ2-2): SQTIHQWPATLVQPVGSPLSLECTVEGTSNPNLYWYRQAAGRGLQLLFYSVGIGQISSEVPQNLSASRPQDRQFILSSKKLLLSDSGFYLCAWSAGLAGVNTGELFFGEGSRLTVL.

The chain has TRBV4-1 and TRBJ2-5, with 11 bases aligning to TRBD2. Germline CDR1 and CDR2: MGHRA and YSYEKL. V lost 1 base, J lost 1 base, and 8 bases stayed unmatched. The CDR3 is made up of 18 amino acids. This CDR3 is CASSQVASGGPLQETQYF. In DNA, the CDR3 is TGCGCCAGCAGCCAAGTAGCTAGCGGGGGGCCCCTCCAAGAGACCCAGTACTTC.

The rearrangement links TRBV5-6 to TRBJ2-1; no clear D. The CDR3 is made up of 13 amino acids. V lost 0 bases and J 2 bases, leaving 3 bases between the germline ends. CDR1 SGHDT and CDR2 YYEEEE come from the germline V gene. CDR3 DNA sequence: TGTGCCAGCAGCTTGGTGGCCTACAATGAGCAGTTCTTC. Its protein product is CASSLVAYNEQFF. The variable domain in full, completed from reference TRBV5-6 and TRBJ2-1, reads DAGVTQSPTHLIKTRGQQVTLRCSPKSGHDTVSWYQQALGQGPQFIFQYYEEEERQRGNFPDRFSGHQFPNYSSELNVNALLLGDSALYLCASSLVAYNEQFFGPGTRLTVL.

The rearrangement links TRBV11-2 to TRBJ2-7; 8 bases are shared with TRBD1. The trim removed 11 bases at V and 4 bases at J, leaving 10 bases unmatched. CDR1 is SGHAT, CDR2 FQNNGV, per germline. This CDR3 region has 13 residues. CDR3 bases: TGTGCCGGTGGAACAGGGGGTGTTTACGAGCAGTACTTC. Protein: CAGGTGGVYEQYF.

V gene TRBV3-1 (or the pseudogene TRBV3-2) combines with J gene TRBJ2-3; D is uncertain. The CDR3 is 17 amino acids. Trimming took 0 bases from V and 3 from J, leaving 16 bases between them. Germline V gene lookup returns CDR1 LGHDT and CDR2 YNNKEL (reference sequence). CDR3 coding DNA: TGTGCCAGCAGCCAAGATCGAGGACCCCGAAGAACAGATACGCAGTATTTT. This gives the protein CASSQDRGPRRTDTQYF.

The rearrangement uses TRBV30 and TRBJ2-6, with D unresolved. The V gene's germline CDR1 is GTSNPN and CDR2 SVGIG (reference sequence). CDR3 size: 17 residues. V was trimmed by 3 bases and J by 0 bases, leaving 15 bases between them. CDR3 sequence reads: CAWRLSLFLSGANVLTF. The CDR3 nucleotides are TGTGCCTGGAGACTTAGCCTATTCCTCTCTGGGGCCAACGTCCTGACTTTC.

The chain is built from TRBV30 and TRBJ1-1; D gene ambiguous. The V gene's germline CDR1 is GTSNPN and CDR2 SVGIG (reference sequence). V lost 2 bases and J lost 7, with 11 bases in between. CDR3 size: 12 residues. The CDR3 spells CAWSPGSFEAFF. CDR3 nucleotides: TGTGCCTGGAGTCCGGGTAGTTTTGAAGCTTTCTTT.

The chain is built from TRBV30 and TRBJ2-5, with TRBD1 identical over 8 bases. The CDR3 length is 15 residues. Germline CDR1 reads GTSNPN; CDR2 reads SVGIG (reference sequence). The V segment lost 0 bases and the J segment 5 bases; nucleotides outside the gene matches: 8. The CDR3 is CAWSVPQGAWETQYF. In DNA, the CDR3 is TGTGCCTGGAGTGTACCGCAGGGGGCCTGGGAGACCCAGTACTTC. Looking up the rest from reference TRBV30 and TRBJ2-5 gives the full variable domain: SQTIHQWPATLVQPVGSPLSLECTVEGTSNPNLYWYRQAAGRGLQLLFYSVGIGQISSEVPQNLSASRPQDRQFILSSKKLLLSDSGFYLCAWSVPQGAWETQYFGPGTRLLVL.

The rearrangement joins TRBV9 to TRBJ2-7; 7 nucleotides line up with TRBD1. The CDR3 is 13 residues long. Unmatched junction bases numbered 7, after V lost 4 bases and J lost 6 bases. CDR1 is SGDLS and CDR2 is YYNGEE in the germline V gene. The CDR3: CASSTQTGLEQYF. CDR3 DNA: TGTGCCAGCAGCACCCAGACAGGGCTCGAGCAGTACTTC. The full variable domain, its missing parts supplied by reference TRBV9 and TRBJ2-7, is DSGVTQTPKHLITATGQRVTLRCSPRSGDLSVYWYQQSLDQGLQFLIQYYNGEERAKGNILERFSAQQFPDLHSELNLSSLELGDSALYFCASSTQTGLEQYFGPGTRLTVT.

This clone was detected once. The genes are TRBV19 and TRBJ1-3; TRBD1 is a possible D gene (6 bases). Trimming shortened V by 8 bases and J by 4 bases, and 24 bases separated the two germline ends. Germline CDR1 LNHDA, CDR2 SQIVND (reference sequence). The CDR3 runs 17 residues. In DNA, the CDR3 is TGTGCCAGTTGTAGACCGCCTAAGGGGGGAAGGGGAAACACCATATATTTT. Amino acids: CASCRPPKGGRGNTIYF. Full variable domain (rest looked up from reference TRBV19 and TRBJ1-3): DGGITQSPKYLFRKEGQNVTLSCEQNLNHDAMYWYRQDPGQGLRLIYYSQIVNDFQKGDIAEGYSVSREKKESFPLTVTSAQKNPTAFYLCASCRPPKGGRGNTIYFGEGSWLTVV.

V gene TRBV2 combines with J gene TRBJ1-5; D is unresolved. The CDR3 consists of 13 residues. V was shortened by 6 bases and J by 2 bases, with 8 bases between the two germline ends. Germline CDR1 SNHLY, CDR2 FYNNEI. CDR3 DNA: TGTGCCAGCAGCCCCGGGGGCAATCAGCCCCAGCATTTT. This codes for CASSPGGNQPQHF.

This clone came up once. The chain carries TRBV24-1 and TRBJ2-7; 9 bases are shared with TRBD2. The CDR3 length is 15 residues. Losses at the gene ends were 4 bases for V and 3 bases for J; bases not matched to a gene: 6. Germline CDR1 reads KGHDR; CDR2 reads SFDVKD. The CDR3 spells CATSDPVAGDYEQYF. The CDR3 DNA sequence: TGTGCCACCAGTGACCCAGTAGCGGGAGACTACGAGCAGTACTTC.